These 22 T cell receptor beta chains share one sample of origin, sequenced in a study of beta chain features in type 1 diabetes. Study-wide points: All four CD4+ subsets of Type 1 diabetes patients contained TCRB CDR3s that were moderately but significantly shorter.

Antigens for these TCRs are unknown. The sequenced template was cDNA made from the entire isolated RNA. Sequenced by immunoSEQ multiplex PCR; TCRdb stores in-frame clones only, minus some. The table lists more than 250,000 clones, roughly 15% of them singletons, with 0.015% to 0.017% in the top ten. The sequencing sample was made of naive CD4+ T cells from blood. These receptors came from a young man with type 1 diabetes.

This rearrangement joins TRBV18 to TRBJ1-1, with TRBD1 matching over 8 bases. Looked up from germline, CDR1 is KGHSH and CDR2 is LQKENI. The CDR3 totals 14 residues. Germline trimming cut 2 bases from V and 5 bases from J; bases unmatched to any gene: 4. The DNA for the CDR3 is TGTGCCAGCTCACCAACGACAGGGGCGACTGAAGCTTTCTTT. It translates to CASSPTTGATEAFF.

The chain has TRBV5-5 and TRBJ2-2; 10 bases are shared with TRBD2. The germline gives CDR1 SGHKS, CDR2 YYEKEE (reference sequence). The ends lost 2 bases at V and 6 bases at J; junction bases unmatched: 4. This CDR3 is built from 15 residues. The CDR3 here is CASSFVAGGSGELFF. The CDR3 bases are TGTGCCAGCAGCTTCGTAGCGGGGGGCTCCGGGGAGCTGTTTTTT. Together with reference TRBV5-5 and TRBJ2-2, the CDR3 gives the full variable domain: DAGVTQSPTHLIKTRGQQVTLRCSPISGHKSVSWYQQVLGQGPQFIFQYYEKEERGRGNFPDRFSARQFPNYSSELNVNALLLGDSALYLCASSFVAGGSGELFFGEGSRLTVL.

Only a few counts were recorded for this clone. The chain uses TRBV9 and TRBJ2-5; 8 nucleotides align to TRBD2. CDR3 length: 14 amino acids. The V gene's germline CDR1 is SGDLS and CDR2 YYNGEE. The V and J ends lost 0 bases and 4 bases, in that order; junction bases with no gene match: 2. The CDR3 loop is CASSVGGTRETQYF. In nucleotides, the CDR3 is TGTGCCAGCAGCGTAGGTGGGACTAGAGAGACCCAGTACTTC.

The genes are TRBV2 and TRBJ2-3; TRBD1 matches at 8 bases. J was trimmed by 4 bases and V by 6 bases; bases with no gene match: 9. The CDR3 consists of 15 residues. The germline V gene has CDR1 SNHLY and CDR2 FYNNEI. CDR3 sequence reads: CASRERTGMADTQYF. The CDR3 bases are TGTGCCAGCAGGGAACGGACAGGGATGGCAGATACGCAGTATTTT.

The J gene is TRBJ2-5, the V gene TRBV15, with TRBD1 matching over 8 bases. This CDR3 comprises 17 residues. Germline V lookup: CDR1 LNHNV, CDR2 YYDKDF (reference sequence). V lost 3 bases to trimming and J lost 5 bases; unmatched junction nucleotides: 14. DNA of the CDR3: TGTGCCACCAGCAGTGGACGAGTACAGGGGGGAATGGAGACCCAGTACTTC. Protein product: CATSSGRVQGGMETQYF.

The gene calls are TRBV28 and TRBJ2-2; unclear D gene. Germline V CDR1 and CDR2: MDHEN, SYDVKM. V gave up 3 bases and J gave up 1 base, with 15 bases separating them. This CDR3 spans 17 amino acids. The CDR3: CASSLGSRILNTGELFF. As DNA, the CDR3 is TGTGCCAGCAGTTTGGGTTCCAGGATTTTGAACACCGGGGAGCTGTTTTTT. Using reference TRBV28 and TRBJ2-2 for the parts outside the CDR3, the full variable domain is DVKVTQSSRYLVKRTGEKVFLECVQDMDHENMFWYRQDPGLGLRLIYFSYDVKMKEKGDIPEGYSVSREKKERFSLILESASTNQTSMYLCASSLGSRILNTGELFFGEGSRLTVL.

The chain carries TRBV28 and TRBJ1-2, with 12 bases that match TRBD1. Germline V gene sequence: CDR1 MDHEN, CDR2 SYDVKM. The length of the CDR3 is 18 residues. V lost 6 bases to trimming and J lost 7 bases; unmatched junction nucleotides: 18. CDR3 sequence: CASRHNTRDRGRLTGYTF. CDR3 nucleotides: TGTGCCAGCAGGCACAACACCCGGGACAGGGGGCGCCTAACTGGCTACACCTTC.

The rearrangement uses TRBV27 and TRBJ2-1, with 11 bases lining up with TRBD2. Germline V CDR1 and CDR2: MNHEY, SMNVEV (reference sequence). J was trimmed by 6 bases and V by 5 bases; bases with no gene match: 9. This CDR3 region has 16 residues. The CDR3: CASSALLAGEINEQFF. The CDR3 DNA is TGTGCCAGCAGTGCCCTACTAGCGGGAGAGATCAATGAGCAGTTCTTC.

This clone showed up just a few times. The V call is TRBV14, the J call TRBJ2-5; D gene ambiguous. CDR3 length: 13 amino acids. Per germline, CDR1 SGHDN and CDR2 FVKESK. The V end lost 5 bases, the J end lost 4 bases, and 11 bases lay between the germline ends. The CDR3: CASSKRVGETQYF. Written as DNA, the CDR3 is TGTGCCAGCAGCAAAAGAGTCGGAGAGACCCAGTACTTC. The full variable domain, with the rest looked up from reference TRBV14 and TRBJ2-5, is EAGVTQFPSHSVIEKGQTVTLRCDPISGHDNLYWYRRVMGKEIKFLLHFVKESKQDESGMPNNRFLAERTGGTYSTLKVQPAELEDSGVYFCASSKRVGETQYFGPGTRLLVL.

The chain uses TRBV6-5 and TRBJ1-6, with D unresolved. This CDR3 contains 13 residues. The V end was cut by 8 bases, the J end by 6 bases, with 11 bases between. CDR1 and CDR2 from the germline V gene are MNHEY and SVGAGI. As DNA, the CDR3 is TGTGCCAGCTCGAAACACCCTAATTCACCCCTCCACTTT. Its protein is CASSKHPNSPLHF.

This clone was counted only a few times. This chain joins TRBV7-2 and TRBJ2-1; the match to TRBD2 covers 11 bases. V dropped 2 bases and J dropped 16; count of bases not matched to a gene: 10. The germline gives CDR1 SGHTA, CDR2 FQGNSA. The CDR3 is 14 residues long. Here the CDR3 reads CASSLPGLAAAEFF. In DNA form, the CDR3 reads TGTGCCAGCAGCTTACCGGGACTAGCGGCAGCTGAATTCTTC. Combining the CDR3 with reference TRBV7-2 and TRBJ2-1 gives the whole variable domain GAGVSQSPSNKVTEKGKDVELRCDPISGHTALYWYRQSLGQGLEFLIYFQGNSAPDKSGLPSDRFSAERTGGSVSTLTIQRTQQEDSAVYLCASSLPGLAAAEFFGPGTRLTVL.

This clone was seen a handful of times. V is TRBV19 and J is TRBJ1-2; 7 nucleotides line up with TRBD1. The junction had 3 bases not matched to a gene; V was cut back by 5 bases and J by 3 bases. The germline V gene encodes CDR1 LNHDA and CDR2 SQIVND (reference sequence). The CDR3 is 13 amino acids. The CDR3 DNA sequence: TGTGCCAGTAGTCGGGACAGAGACTATGGCTACACCTTC. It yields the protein CASSRDRDYGYTF.

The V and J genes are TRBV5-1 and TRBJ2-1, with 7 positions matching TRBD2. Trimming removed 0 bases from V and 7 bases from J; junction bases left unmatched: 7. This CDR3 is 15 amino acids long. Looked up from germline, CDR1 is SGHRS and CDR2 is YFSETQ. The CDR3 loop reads CASSLASGEGNEQFF. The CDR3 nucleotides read TGCGCCAGCAGCTTGGCTAGCGGAGAGGGGAATGAGCAGTTCTTC.

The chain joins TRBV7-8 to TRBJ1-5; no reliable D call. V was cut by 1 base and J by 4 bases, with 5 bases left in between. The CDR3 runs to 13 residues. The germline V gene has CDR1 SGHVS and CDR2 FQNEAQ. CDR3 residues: CASSLDWNQPQHF. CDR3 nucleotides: TGTGCCAGCAGCTTAGACTGGAATCAGCCCCAGCATTTT.

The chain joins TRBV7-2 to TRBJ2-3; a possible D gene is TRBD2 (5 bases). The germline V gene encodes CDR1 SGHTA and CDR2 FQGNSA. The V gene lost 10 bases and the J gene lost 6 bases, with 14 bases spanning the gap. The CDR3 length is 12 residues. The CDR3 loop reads CATGLDWDTQYF. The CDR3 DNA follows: TGTGCCACTGGACTGGATTGGGATACGCAGTATTTT. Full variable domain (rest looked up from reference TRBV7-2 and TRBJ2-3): GAGVSQSPSNKVTEKGKDVELRCDPISGHTALYWYRQSLGQGLEFLIYFQGNSAPDKSGLPSDRFSAERTGGSVSTLTIQRTQQEDSAVYLCATGLDWDTQYFGPGTRLTVL.

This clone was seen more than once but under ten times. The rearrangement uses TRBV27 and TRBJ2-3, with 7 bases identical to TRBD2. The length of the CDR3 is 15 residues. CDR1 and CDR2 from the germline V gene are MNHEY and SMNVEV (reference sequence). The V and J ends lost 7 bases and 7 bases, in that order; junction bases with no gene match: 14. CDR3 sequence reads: CASTSPGGGSNTQYF. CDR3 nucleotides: TGTGCCAGCACATCACCTGGTGGCGGGAGCAATACGCAGTATTTT.

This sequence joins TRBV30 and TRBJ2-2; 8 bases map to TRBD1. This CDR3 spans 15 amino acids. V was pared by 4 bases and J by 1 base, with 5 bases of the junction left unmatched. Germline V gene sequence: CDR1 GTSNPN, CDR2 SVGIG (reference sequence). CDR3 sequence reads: CAWTPGTGNTGELFF. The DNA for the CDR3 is TGTGCCTGGACTCCCGGGACAGGGAACACCGGGGAGCTGTTTTTT.

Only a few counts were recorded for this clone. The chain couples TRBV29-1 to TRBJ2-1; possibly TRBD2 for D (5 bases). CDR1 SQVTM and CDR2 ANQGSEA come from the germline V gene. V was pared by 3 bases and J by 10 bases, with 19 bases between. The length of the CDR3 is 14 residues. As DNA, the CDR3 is TGCAGCGTTGACAGATTTGAAACTTCGGGGGAGCAGTTCTTC. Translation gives CSVDRFETSGEQFF.

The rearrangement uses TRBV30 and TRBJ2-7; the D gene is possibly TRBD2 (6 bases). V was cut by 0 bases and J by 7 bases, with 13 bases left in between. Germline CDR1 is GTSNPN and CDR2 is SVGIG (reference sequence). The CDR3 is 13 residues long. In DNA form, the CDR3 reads TGTGCCTGGAGTGTGGGGGGAACGGGGGAGCAGTACTTC. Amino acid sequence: CAWSVGGTGEQYF.

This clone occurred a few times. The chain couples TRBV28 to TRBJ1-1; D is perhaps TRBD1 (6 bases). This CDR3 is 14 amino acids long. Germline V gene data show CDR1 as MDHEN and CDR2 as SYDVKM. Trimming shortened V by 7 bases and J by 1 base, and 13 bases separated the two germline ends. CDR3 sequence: CASTQDSTNTEAFF. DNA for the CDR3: TGTGCCAGCACCCAGGACAGCACGAACACTGAAGCTTTCTTT.

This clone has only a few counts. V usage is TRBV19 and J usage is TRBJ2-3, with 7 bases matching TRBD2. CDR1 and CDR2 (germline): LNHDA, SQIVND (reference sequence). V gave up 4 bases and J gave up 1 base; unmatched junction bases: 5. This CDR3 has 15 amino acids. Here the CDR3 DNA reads TGTGCCAGTAGTAGCGCGGGAGCGGGCACAGATACGCAGTATTTT. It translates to CASSSAGAGTDTQYF.

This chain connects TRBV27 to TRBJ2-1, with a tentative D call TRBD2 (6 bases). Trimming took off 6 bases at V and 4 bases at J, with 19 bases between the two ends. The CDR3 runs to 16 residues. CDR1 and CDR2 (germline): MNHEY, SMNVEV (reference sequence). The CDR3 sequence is CASSRIGEVTYNEQFF. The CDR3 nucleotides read TGTGCCAGCAGCCGTATCGGGGAGGTTACTTACAATGAGCAGTTCTTC.